The clone carrying this T cell receptor (beta chain) came up many times. The data are from a study of T-cell reconstitution after alpha-beta-depleted transplantation in children. Unique molecular identifiers were incorporated into the prepared TCRbeta library. TCRdb recomputed calls from the PCR reads with MiXCR, one row per CDR3 protein. This repertoire shows about 110,000 distinct CDR3 sequences, about a tenth found once; its top ten account for around 8.2%. Germline-derived CDR1 and CDR2 are MNHEY and SVGAGI. The germline V and J ends were trimmed by 4 bases and 12 bases, with 12 bases remaining between them. The CDR3 totals 11 residues.

The sequence was collected from a human donor who donated a stem cell graft to a child with acute lymphoblastic leukemia. The V call is TRBV6-5, the J call TRBJ2-5; D possibly uses TRBD1 or TRBD2 (5 bases each). Sequenced here: PBMCs from the stem cell graft donor, sampled from the stem cell graft. The chain's CDR3 is CASSSPGTEYF. DNA for the CDR3: TGTGCCAGCAGTTCACCCGGGACGGAGTACTTC.